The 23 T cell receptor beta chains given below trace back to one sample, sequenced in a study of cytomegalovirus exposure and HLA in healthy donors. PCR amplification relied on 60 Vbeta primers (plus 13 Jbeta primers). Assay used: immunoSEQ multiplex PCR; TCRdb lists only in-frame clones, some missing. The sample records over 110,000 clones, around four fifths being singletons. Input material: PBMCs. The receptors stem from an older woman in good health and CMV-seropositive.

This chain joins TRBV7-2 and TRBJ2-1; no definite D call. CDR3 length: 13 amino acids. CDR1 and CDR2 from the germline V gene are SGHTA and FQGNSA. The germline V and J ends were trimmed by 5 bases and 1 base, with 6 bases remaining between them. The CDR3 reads CASSPGSYNEQFF. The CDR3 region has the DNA TGTGCCAGCAGCCCCGGGTCCTACAATGAGCAGTTCTTC.

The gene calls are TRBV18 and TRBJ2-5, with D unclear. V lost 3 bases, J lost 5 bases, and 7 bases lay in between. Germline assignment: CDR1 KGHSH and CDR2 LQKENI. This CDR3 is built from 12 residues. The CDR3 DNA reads TGTGCCAGCTCACCCACCCAGGAGACCCAGTACTTC. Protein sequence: CASSPTQETQYF.

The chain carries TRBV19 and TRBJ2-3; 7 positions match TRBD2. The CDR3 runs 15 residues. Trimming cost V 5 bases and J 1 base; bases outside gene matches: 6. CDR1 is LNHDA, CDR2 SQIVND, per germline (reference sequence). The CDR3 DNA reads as TGTGCCAGTAGTCAAGGTCGGGGGGGCACAGATACGCAGTATTTT. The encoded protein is CASSQGRGGTDTQYF.

The CDR3 here is CASSLDGTSGYYEQYF. The CDR3 DNA follows: TGTGCCAGCAGCTTAGATGGGACTAGCGGCTACTACGAGCAGTACTTC. The rearrangement uses TRBV7-2 and TRBJ2-7; 11 bases fit TRBD2. The CDR3 covers 16 residues. Germline V CDR1 and CDR2: SGHTA, FQGNSA. With V trimmed by 1 base and J by 3 bases, 5 bases remained unmatched.

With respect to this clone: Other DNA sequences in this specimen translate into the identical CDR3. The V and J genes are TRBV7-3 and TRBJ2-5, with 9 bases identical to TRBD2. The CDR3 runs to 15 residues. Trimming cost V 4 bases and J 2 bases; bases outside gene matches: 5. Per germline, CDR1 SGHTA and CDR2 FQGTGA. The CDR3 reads CASSSLAGSQETQYF. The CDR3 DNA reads TGTGCCAGCAGCTCCCTAGCGGGATCACAAGAGACCCAGTACTTC.

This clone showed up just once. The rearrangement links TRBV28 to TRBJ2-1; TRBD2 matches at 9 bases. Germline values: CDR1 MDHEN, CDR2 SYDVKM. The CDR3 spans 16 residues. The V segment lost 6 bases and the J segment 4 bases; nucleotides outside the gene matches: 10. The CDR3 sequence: CASRSGLAGGYNEQFF. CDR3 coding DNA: TGTGCCAGCAGGTCGGGACTAGCTGGGGGGTACAATGAGCAGTTCTTC.

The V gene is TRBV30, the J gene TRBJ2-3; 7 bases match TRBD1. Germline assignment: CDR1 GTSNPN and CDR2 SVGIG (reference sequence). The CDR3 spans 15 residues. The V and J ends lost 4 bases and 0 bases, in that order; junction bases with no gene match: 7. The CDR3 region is CAWTPGQHSTDTQYF. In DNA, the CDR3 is TGTGCCTGGACGCCGGGACAGCATAGCACAGATACGCAGTATTTT.

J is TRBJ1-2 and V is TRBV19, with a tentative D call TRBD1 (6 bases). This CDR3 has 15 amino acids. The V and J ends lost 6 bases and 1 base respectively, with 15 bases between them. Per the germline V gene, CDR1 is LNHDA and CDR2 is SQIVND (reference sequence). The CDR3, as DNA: TGTGCCAGTAGGCAAGTGGACAGCCTTAACTATGGCTACACCTTC. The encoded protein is CASRQVDSLNYGYTF.

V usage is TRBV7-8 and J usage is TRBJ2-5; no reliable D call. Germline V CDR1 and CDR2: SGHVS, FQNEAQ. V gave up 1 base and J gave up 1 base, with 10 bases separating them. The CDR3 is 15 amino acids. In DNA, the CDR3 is TGTGCCAGCAGCTTAGGCCCACAGAGCCAAGAGACCCAGTACTTC. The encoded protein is CASSLGPQSQETQYF.

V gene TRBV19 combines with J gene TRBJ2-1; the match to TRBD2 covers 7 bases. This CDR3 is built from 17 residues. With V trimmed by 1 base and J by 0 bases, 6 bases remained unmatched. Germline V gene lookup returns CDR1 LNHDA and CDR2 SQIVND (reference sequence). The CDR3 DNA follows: TGTGCCAGTAGTATAGGGGTGGGGGGGAGCTCCTACAATGAGCAGTTCTTC. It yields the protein CASSIGVGGSSYNEQFF. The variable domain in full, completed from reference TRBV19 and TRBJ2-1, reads DGGITQSPKYLFRKEGQNVTLSCEQNLNHDAMYWYRQDPGQGLRLIYYSQIVNDFQKGDIAEGYSVSREKKESFPLTVTSAQKNPTAFYLCASSIGVGGSSYNEQFFGPGTRLTVL.

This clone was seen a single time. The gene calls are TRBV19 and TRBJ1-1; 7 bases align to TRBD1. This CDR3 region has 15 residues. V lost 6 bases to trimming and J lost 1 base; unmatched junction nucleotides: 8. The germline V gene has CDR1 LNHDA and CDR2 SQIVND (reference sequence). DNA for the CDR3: TGTGCCAGTAGCTTACAGGGGCACCGGAACACTGAAGCTTTCTTT. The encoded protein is CASSLQGHRNTEAFF.

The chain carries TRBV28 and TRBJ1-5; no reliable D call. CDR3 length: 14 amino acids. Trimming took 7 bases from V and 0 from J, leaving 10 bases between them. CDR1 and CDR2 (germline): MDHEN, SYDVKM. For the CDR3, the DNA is TGTGCCAGCAATACTATCCCTAGCAATCAGCCCCAGCATTTT. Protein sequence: CASNTIPSNQPQHF. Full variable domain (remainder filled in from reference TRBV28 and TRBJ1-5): DVKVTQSSRYLVKRTGEKVFLECVQDMDHENMFWYRQDPGLGLRLIYFSYDVKMKEKGDIPEGYSVSREKKERFSLILESASTNQTSMYLCASNTIPSNQPQHFGDGTRLSIL.

The CDR3 coding sequence is TGTGCCAGCAGCCCGGGACTAGCGGGAGGGACATACGAGCAGTACTTC. Translation: CASSPGLAGGTYEQYF. This sequence joins TRBV4-2 and TRBJ2-7, with 16 bases identical to TRBD2. This CDR3 has 16 amino acids. CDR1 and CDR2 from the germline V gene are LGHNA and YNFKEQ. V lost 4 bases to trimming and J lost 4 bases; unmatched junction nucleotides: 4.

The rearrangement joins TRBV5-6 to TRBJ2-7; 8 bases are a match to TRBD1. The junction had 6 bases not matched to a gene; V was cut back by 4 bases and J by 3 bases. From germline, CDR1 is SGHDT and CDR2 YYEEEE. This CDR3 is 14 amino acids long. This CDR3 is CASSRGTGGYEQYF. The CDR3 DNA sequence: TGTGCCAGCAGCCGGGGGACAGGAGGCTACGAGCAGTACTTC.

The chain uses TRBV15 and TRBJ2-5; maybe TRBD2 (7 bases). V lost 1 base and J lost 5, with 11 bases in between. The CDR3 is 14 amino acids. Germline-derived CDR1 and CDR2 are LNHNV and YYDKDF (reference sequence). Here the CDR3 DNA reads TGTGCCACCAGCAGAGGAGGGGGGGTGGAGACCCAGTACTTC. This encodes CATSRGGGVETQYF.

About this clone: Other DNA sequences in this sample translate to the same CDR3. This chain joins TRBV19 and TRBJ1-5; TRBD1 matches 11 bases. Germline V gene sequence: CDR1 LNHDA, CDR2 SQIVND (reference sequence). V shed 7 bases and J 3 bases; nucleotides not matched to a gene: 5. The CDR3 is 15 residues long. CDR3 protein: CASTPDRGPNQPQHF. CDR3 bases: TGTGCCAGTACCCCGGACAGGGGGCCCAATCAGCCCCAGCATTTT.

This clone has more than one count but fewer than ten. The CDR3 protein is CASSPRAGGNEQYF. The CDR3 nucleotides are TGTGCCAGCTCACCCCGGGCAGGGGGTAACGAGCAGTACTTC. The genes are TRBV18 and TRBJ2-7, with 7 bases aligning to TRBD1. CDR1 is KGHSH and CDR2 is LQKENI in the germline V gene. V gave up 3 bases and J gave up 5 bases; unmatched junction bases: 7. The CDR3 is made up of 14 amino acids. Variable domain in full (rest from reference TRBV18 and TRBJ2-7): NAGVMQNPRHLVRRRGQEARLRCSPMKGHSHVYWYRQLPEEGLKFMVYLQKENIIDESGMPKERFSAEFPKEGPSILRIQQVVRGDSAAYFCASSPRAGGNEQYFGPGTRLTVT.

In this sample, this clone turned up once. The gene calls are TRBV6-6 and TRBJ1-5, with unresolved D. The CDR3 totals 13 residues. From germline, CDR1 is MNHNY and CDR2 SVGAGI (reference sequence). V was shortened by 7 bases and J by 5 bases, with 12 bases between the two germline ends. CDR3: CASTIGRYQPQHF. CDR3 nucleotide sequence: TGTGCCAGCACCATCGGGAGATATCAGCCCCAGCATTTT.

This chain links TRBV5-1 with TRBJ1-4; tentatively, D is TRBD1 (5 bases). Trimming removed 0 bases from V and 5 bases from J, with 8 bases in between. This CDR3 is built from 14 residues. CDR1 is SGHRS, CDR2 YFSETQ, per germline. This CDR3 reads CASSLVGGNEKLFF. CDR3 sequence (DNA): TGCGCCAGCAGCTTGGTGGGGGGGAATGAAAAACTGTTTTTT.

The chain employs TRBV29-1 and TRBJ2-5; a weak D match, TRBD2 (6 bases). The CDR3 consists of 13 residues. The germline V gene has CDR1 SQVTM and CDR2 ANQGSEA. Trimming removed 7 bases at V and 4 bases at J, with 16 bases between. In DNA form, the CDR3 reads TGCAGCGCTGCCTTACTAGCTACAGAGACCCAGTACTTC. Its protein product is CSAALLATETQYF.

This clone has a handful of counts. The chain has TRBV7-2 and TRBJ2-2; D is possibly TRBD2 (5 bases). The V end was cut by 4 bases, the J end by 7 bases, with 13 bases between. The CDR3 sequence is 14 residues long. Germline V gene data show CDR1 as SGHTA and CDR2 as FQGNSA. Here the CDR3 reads CASSSLGVDGELFF. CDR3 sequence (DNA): TGTGCCAGCAGCTCCCTCGGGGTGGACGGGGAGCTGTTTTTT.

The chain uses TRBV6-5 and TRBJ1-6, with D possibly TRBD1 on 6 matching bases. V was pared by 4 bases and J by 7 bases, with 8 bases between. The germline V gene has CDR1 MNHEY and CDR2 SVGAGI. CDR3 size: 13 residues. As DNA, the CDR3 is TGTGCCAGCAGTTGGGACACCAATTCACCCCTCCACTTT. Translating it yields CASSWDTNSPLHF.

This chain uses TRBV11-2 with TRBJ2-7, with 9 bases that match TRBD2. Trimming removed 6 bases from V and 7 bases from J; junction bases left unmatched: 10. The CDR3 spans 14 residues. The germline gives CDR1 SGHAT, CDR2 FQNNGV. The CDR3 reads CASRSLAGSWEQYF. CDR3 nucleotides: TGTGCCAGCAGGTCTCTAGCGGGGAGTTGGGAGCAGTACTTC.